These T cell receptor beta chains were read from a single sample in a study of shared clonotypes between healthy human individuals. Only in-frame clones appear in the TCRdb table, and some are missing; sequencing was by immunoSEQ multiplex PCR. The data show millions of clones, more than 90% seen once. The sequenced material came from naive CD4+ T cells sorted from blood. These receptors were obtained from a man aged 18 to 35 in good health. The conserved cysteine and the conserved F or W are not part of the CDR3 here. Each record gives: D gene, J gene, V gene, CDR3 protein. A D gene is named only where the DNA matches it firmly.

d_call: -
j_call: TRBJ1-2
v_call: TRBV7-9
cdr3_aa: ASSNRGDSNYGYT

d_call: -
j_call: TRBJ1-4
v_call: TRBV6-5
cdr3_aa: ASSEGAPGEKLF

d_call: -
j_call: TRBJ2-1
v_call: TRBV13
cdr3_aa: ASSLRLTALGEQF

d_call: TRBD1
j_call: TRBJ2-5
v_call: TRBV29-1
cdr3_aa: SVATMVGQGGETQY

d_call: -
j_call: TRBJ2-3
v_call: TRBV18
cdr3_aa: ASSPAGLADTQY

d_call: -
j_call: TRBJ2-2
v_call: TRBV5-4
cdr3_aa: ASSSGTPNTGELF

d_call: -
j_call: TRBJ2-3
v_call: TRBV29-1
cdr3_aa: SSKGVLTDTQY

d_call: -
j_call: TRBJ1-2
v_call: TRBV18
cdr3_aa: ASSPSGGFYGYT

d_call: TRBD1
j_call: TRBJ2-7
v_call: TRBV10-1
cdr3_aa: ASSSGTAGEQY

d_call: -
j_call: TRBJ2-2
v_call: TRBV27
cdr3_aa: ASSFTTGELF

d_call: -
j_call: TRBJ2-1
v_call: TRBV6-1
cdr3_aa: ASSEAGTTVQQF

d_call: TRBD2
j_call: TRBJ2-5
v_call: TRBV11-3
cdr3_aa: ASSPRTSGAQETQY

d_call: -
j_call: TRBJ2-1
v_call: TRBV5-4
cdr3_aa: ASSLVGDEQF

d_call: TRBD2
j_call: TRBJ2-2
v_call: TRBV7-2
cdr3_aa: ASSLARTSGFGELF

d_call: -
j_call: -
v_call: TRBV30
cdr3_aa: AWNAGRVPYEQY

d_call: TRBD1
j_call: TRBJ1-5
v_call: TRBV6-5
cdr3_aa: ASIPDRGGNQPQH

d_call: -
j_call: TRBJ2-3
v_call: TRBV10-3
cdr3_aa: AIRGAGRTDTQY